The clone carrying this T cell receptor (beta chain) occurred once. Original methodology: The authors estimated nucleated cell counts from reference gene primer amplification. The table came from immunoSEQ multiplex PCR; TCRdb's copy has only in-frame clones and leaves some out. That table supplies the V and J calls and clone size; D and trimming were determined from the DNA. The sample consists of 150,000 to 160,000 clones, about 80% of them appearing once. CDR1 is GTSNPN, CDR2 SVGIG, per germline (reference sequence). V was clipped by 0 bases and J by 4 bases; unmatched bases: 1. This CDR3 has 13 residues. The data were taken from a study of blood T cell repertoires in COVID-19. Whole-study context: Samples of COVID-19 (acute and convalescent) were obtained from the United States, Italy and Spain. Sample material is recorded as cDNA or gDNA derived from T cells, B-cell-depleted T cells, or PBMCs.

The gene calls are TRBV30 and TRBJ2-5; 8 bases are shared with TRBD1. The specimen was peripheral blood. The clonotype originates from an older woman with acute or convalescent COVID-19. The DNA for the CDR3 is TGTGCCTGGAGTGTGGGGACAGGAGAGACCCAGTACTTC. The encoded protein is CAWSVGTGETQYF.